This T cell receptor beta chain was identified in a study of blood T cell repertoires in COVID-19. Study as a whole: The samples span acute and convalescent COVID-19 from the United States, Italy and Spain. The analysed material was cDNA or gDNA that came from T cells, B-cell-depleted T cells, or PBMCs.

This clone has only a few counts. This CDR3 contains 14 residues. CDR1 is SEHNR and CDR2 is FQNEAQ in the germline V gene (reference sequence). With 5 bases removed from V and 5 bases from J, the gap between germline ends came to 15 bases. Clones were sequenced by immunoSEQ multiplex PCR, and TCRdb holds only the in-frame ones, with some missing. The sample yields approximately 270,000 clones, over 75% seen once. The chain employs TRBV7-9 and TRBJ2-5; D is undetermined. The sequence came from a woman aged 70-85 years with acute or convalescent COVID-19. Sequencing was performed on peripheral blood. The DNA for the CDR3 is TGTGCCAGCAGCCACTTCGCGACAAGGGAGACCCAGTACTTC. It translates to CASSHFATRETQYF.